Sequencing of this T cell receptor (beta chain) was carried out in a study of CD8 T cells in Susac syndrome. RNA amounts of about 0.5 to 1 ug underwent reverse transcription with random hexamers. immunoSEQ multiplex PCR amplified TCR beta CDR3 across 54 Vbeta, 13 Jbeta. Using its own MiXCR run on the immunoSEQ multiplex PCR reads, TCRdb lists one record per CDR3 protein. This sample yields 150,000 to 200,000 distinct CDR3 sequences, of which about 95% are seen a single time; about 0.09% belongs to the top ten. The CDR3 contains 14 residues. J gave up 2 bases and V 6 bases, and 6 bases lay outside the gene matches. TCR beta was sequenced from blood CD8+ and CD4+ T cells. The patients who served as multiple sclerosis controls were treatment-naive and had stable or active relapsing-remitting disease that fulfilled the revised McDonald criteria. Bulk CD8+ and CD4+ cells came from magnetic negative isolation; CD8+ TEMRA by FACS.

The sequenced sample consisted of CD4+ T cells from PBMCs. The sequence derives from a human donor with multiple sclerosis. The chain couples TRBV12-3 or TRBV12-4 to TRBJ1-2; the match to TRBD1 covers 7 bases. This CDR3 is CASSQLQGNYGYTF. The CDR3 DNA reads TGTGCCAGCAGCCAACTACAGGGGAACTATGGCTACACCTTC.